This T cell receptor beta chain was sequenced for a study of T cell responses to AZD1222 COVID-19 vaccine. The junction had 5 bases not matched to a gene; V was cut back by 10 bases and J by 6 bases. Looked up from germline, CDR1 is MDHEN and CDR2 is SYDVKM. The CDR3 has 11 residues. Only in-frame clones appear in the TCRdb table, and some are missing; sequencing was by immunoSEQ multiplex PCR. The table lists about 97,000 clones, over 75% of them singletons. The source was peripheral blood, collected 28 days after the second AZD1222 dose. V usage is TRBV28 and J usage is TRBJ2-7; 8 bases fit TRBD1. The TCR comes from an adult who received the AZD1222 COVID-19 vaccine. The CDR3 nucleotides are TGTGCCATCGGACAGGGCGGCGAGCAGTACTTC. It codes for CAIGQGGEQYF.